This is a list of T cell receptor beta chains from one sample in a study of cytomegalovirus exposure and HLA in healthy donors. The repertoire was sequenced with immunoSEQ multiplex PCR; TCRdb's copy has only in-frame clones and lacks some. Here the sample spans more than 95,000 clones, around 80% being singletons. Sequenced input: PBMCs. The receptors originated from a female donor in good health and CMV-seronegative. The CDR3 runs from the conserved cysteine through the conserved F or W. A D gene is named only where the DNA matches it firmly. The size entry is marked missing in some rows and otherwise reads once, few, many or a size class.

d_gene,abundance,v_gene,j_gene,CDR3aa,CDR3nt
TRBD1,NA,TRBV7-9,TRBJ1-3,CASSPNRDRYSGNTIYF,TGTGCCAGCAGTCCCAATAGGGACAGATACTCTGGAAACACCATATATTTT
TRBD1,NA,TRBV28,TRBJ2-7,CASLGRDRSVPDYEQYF,TGTGCCAGCTTGGGCCGGGACAGGTCTGTGCCGGACTACGAGCAGTACTTC
TRBD1,NA,TRBV5-1,TRBJ2-5,CASSLGGQGHQETQYF,TGCGCCAGCAGCTTGGGGGGACAGGGCCACCAAGAGACCCAGTACTTC
NA,few,TRBV30,TRBJ1-6,CAADWYNSPLHF,TGTGCCGCCGACTGGTATAATTCACCCCTCCACTTT
NA,NA,TRBV30,TRBJ1-6,CAWRGGGGALHF,TGTGCCTGGAGGGGAGGGGGTGGGGCCCTCCACTTT
TRBD1,NA,TRBV11-1,TRBJ2-7,CASSYYRTGEYEQYF,TGTGCCAGCAGCTACTATCGGACAGGGGAATACGAGCAGTACTTC
NA,NA,TRBV5-5,TRBJ1-1,CASSLAGKGEAFF,TGTGCCAGCAGCTTGGCGGGGAAAGGCGAAGCTTTCTTT
TRBD2,NA,TRBV25-1,TRBJ2-7,CASSEIGLAGYEQYF,TGTGCCAGCAGTGAAATCGGTCTAGCGGGATACGAGCAGTACTTC
NA,NA,TRBV4-1,TRBJ1-1,CASRYIGVNTEAFF,TGCGCCAGCCGTTATATAGGGGTGAACACTGAAGCTTTCTTT
TRBD2,NA,TRBV28,TRBJ2-3,CASRPTSGADTQYF,TGTGCCAGCAGACCAACTAGCGGGGCAGATACGCAGTATTTT
NA,NA,TRBV2,TRBJ1-4,CASRRGEKLFF,TGTGCCAGCAGACGCGGCGAAAAACTGTTTTTT
NA,few,TRBV14,TRBJ1-1,CASSFRTGVLAFF,TGTGCCAGCAGCTTCCGAACCGGGGTCTTGGCTTTCTTT
TRBD1,NA,TRBV27,TRBJ2-1,CASSWGTETGAYNEQFF,TGTGCCAGCAGTTGGGGGACTGAGACAGGGGCCTACAATGAGCAGTTCTTC
TRBD1,NA,TRBV25-1,TRBJ1-2,CASSEYGKQGNGYTF,TGTGCCAGCAGTGAATACGGGAAACAGGGGAATGGCTACACCTTC
TRBD1,NA,TRBV18,TRBJ2-5,CASSPMPGTGWSQTQYF,TGTGCCAGCTCACCAATGCCCGGGACAGGGTGGTCGCAGACCCAGTACTTC
NA,NA,TRBV11-3,TRBJ2-7,CASNPPGRDYEQYF,TGTGCCAGCAACCCCCCCGGACGGGACTACGAGCAGTACTTC
NA,NA,TRBV27,TRBJ2-7,CASSLTLQGSYEQYF,TGTGCCAGCAGTTTAACTTTACAGGGTTCCTACGAGCAGTACTTC
NA,NA,TRBV6-1,TRBJ2-3,CASGRDIVSTDTQYF,TGTGCCAGCGGGAGGGACATCGTTAGCACAGATACGCAGTATTTT
TRBD2,NA,TRBV11-1,TRBJ2-7,CASSFSLAGSYEQYF,TGTGCCAGCAGCTTCAGCCTAGCGGGTTCCTACGAGCAGTACTTC
TRBD1,once,TRBV6-6,TRBJ1-2,CASSYSGTGEGYTF,TGTGCCAGCAGTTATTCCGGGACAGGGGAAGGCTACACCTTC
TRBD1,few,TRBV5-4,TRBJ1-2,CASRVGQYGYTF,TGTGCCAGCAGGGTGGGACAGTATGGCTACACCTTC
NA,once,TRBV7-9,TRBJ2-3,CASSLVLSSPTDTQYF,TGTGCCAGCAGCTTAGTTCTATCATCACCCACAGATACGCAGTATTTT
NA,NA,TRBV15,TRBJ2-7,CATSRGGASLYEQYF,TGTGCCACCAGCAGAGGGGGAGCGTCTCTCTACGAGCAGTACTTC
NA,NA,TRBV7-9,TRBJ1-2,CASSTGHSYGYTF,TGTGCCAGCAGCACAGGACACTCCTATGGCTACACCTTC
TRBD2,NA,TRBV7-9,TRBJ2-7,CSSRHGGESYEQYF,TGTTCCAGCAGACACGGGGGGGAGTCCTACGAGCAGTACTTC
NA,NA,TRBV18,TRBJ1-6,CASSPTVGGYNSPLHF,TGTGCCAGCTCACCAACAGTAGGTGGTTATAATTCACCCCTCCACTTT
TRBD1,NA,TRBV2,TRBJ1-2,CASSEVDRVYGYTF,TGTGCCAGCAGTGAGGTTGACAGGGTCTATGGCTACACCTTC
NA,NA,TRBV30,TRBJ1-4,CAWTRTVNEKLFF,TGTGCCTGGACCAGGACAGTTAATGAAAAACTGTTTTTT
NA,NA,TRBV7-2,TRBJ2-7,CASSLVPGYYEQYF,TGTGCCAGCAGCTTAGTCCCAGGGTACTACGAGCAGTACTTC
TRBD1,NA,TRBV5-1,TRBJ1-3,CASSVDRVGNTIYF,TGCGCCAGCAGCGTTGACAGGGTGGGAAACACCATATATTTT
NA,NA,TRBV5-6,TRBJ2-7,CASSPNRPSYEQYF,TGTGCCAGCAGCCCTAACCGCCCCTCCTACGAGCAGTACTTC
NA,NA,TRBV7-9,TRBJ2-6,CASSQGKRSGANVLTF,TGTGCCAGCAGCCAGGGCAAACGCTCTGGGGCCAACGTCCTGACTTTC
NA,once,TRBV5-1,TRBJ1-1,CASSFTNLRRTEAFF,TGCGCCAGCAGCTTTACGAATCTCAGGCGCACTGAAGCTTTCTTT
TRBD2,NA,TRBV9,TRBJ2-7,CASSVGGGRTYEQYF,TGTGCCAGCAGCGTAGGCGGGGGGCGAACCTACGAGCAGTACTTC
NA,NA,TRBV9,TRBJ2-7,CASSVEPYSSYEQYF,TGTGCCAGCAGCGTAGAACCGTATAGCTCCTACGAGCAGTACTTC
TRBD2,few,TRBV5-6,TRBJ2-3,CASSAGTITDTQYF,TGTGCCAGCAGCGCCGGGACTATCACAGATACGCAGTATTTT
TRBD2,NA,TRBV11-3,TRBJ2-7,CAIPRRLAGNEQYF,TGTGCCATTCCCCGCCGGCTAGCGGGGAACGAGCAGTACTTC
TRBD1,NA,TRBV28,TRBJ1-5,CASSLRGQGNNQPQHF,TGTGCCAGCAGTTTAAGAGGACAGGGTAACAATCAGCCCCAGCATTTT
NA,NA,TRBV6-1,TRBJ1-2,CASSDPQGSYGYTF,TGTGCCAGCAGTGACCCCCAGGGGAGCTATGGCTACACCTTC
NA,few,TRBV27,TRBJ2-7,CASSPMMRRSSYEQYF,TGTGCCAGCAGTCCCATGATGCGGAGGAGCTCCTACGAGCAGTACTTC
TRBD1,NA,TRBV4-1,TRBJ2-7,CASSDTGDVSYEQYF,TGCGCCAGCAGCGATACAGGGGACGTCTCCTACGAGCAGTACTTC
TRBD1,NA,TRBV14,TRBJ2-7,CASSQGLGQGGGEQYF,TGTGCCAGCAGCCAAGGGCTGGGACAGGGTGGGGGCGAGCAGTACTTC
TRBD2,NA,TRBV27,TRBJ2-7,CASSLGTSGYEQYF,TGTGCCAGCTCCCTTGGGACTAGCGGGTACGAGCAGTACTTC
NA,few,TRBV5-1,TRBJ1-1,CASSPGDKENTEAFF,TGCGCCAGCAGCCCCGGGGACAAAGAGAACACTGAAGCTTTCTTT